A selection of T cell receptor beta chains follows, all from one sample in a study of T cells in Graves' hyperthyroidism and ophthalmopathy. TCRdb reprocessed the multiplex PCR reads via MiXCR and lists one record per CDR3 protein. The table shows about 520,000 distinct CDR3 sequences, with around a quarter occurring only once. The sequencing input was blood. The receptors here all came from a woman aged 25 to 39 with Graves' ophthalmopathy. Each CDR3 is given with its conserved first and last residue. Each record gives: clone size, J gene, V gene, D gene, CDR3 DNA, CDR3 protein. D genes are given only for firm matches. Size tells how often a clone was seen (once, few, many) or the class of an expanded clone, and some rows leave it out.

-	TRBJ2-5	TRBV14	-	TGTGCCAGCAGCCAAAATATGGCGCTGGAGACCCAGTACTTC	CASSQNMALETQYF
-	TRBJ2-7	TRBV12-3/TRBV12-4	TRBD1	TGTGCCAGCAGTCGTGGGGCAGGGGGATCCTACGAGCAGTACTTC	CASSRGAGGSYEQYF
many	TRBJ1-1	TRBV6-2/TRBV6-3	TRBD1	TGTGCCAGCAGTTACTCGCCTGACAGGGGGCTTTCGGACACTGAAGCTTTCTTT	CASSYSPDRGLSDTEAFF
-	TRBJ2-5	TRBV4-1	TRBD1	TGCGCCAGCAGCCAAGATGGACAGGGGCAAGAGACCCAGTACTTC	CASSQDGQGQETQYF
many	TRBJ2-7	TRBV12-3/TRBV12-4	TRBD2	TGTGCCAGCAGTTCCGGAATAGCGGGGCGCCCCTACGAGCAGTACTTC	CASSSGIAGRPYEQYF
-	TRBJ1-2	TRBV20-1	TRBD1	TGCAGTGCTCACGGGACAGGGGATAACTATGGCTACACCTTC	CSAHGTGDNYGYTF
many	TRBJ1-1	TRBV28	-	TGTGCCAGCAACATCCCCCCGAGAGACATGAACACTGAAGCTTTCTTT	CASNIPPRDMNTEAFF
many	TRBJ1-2	TRBV5-4	TRBD1	TGTGCCAGCAGCCTACCCGGGGCAGGGGGCGAGGGTGGCTACACCTTC	CASSLPGAGGEGGYTF
many	TRBJ2-5	TRBV29-1	-	TGCAGCGTTGGGGGAACCTTTTTCCGGAACCAAGAGACCCAGTACTTC	CSVGGTFFRNQETQYF
many	TRBJ1-1	TRBV5-1	TRBD1	TGCGCCAGCAGAGCTACGACAGGGGGCGCGACTGAAGCTTTCTTT	CASRATTGGATEAFF
-	TRBJ1-1	TRBV27	TRBD1	TGTGCCAGCAACAGGGGTGACACTGAAGCTTTCTTT	CASNRGDTEAFF
-	TRBJ1-5	TRBV6-1	-	TGTGCCAGCAGTGAAGAGGTTAACCAGCCCCAGCATTTT	CASSEEVNQPQHF
few	TRBJ2-7	TRBV25-1	-	TGTGCCAGCAGTTCGACAGTCACCTACGAGCAGTACTTC	CASSSTVTYEQYF
many	TRBJ2-7	TRBV18	-	TGTGCCAGCTCCCCTACCAGGGACGGAGACGAGCAGTACTTC	CASSPTRDGDEQYF
many	TRBJ2-7	TRBV27	TRBD1	TGTGCCAGCAGTTCGACAGGGGAGCACCACGAGCAGTACTTC	CASSSTGEHHEQYF